This T cell receptor beta chain was recovered during a study of TIL therapy for anti-PD-1-resistant metastatic lung cancer. This was the immunoSEQ v3 assay. Profiling relied on immunoSEQ multiplex PCR, and the TCRdb table lists in-frame clones only, not all of them. The table shows 45,000 to 60,000 clones, with less than 75% occurring only once. Stated time point: pre-treatment sample, taken before nivolumab and TIL therapy. Pleural nodules or supraclavicular lymph nodes made up most of the excised metastases sampled. Patients were adults with stage 4 NSCLC. Germline lookup yields CDR1 SGHDT and CDR2 YYEEEE. V was clipped by 3 bases and J by 6 bases; unmatched bases: 14. The CDR3 loop spans 16 amino acids.

Material: tumor tissue, obtained at baseline. The V gene is TRBV5-6, the J gene TRBJ2-7, with TRBD2 matching 8 bases. The clonotype was recovered from a person aged 25 to 80 with non-small cell lung cancer. DNA of the CDR3: TGTGCCAGCAGCTCATGGCGGGGGGCCCGGTCCGTCGAGCAGTACTTC. The encoded protein is CASSSWRGARSVEQYF.